What follows is one T cell receptor (beta chain) and its context. Its target is not known. Repertoires were generated with immunoSEQ multiplex PCR, while TCRdb's copy carries only in-frame clones and drops some. This sample has more than 90,000 clones, with around 92% found just once. The data are from a study of graft-versus-host responses after intestinal transplantation. Overall study context: Recipients uniformly received anti-thymocyte globulin induction, followed by tacrolimus and steroids for 2 to 4 years.

Study results and caveats: Recipient marrow held GvH clones, some first seen in ileum or blood.

Germline lookup yields CDR1 GTSNPN and CDR2 SVGIG (reference sequence). V gave up 5 bases and J gave up 7 bases; unmatched junction bases: 12. CDR3 length: 15 residues. The chain joins TRBV30 to TRBJ1-4; 8 nucleotides agree with TRBD1. The receptor's source is a human donor who was the organ donor for an intestinal transplant. Sequenced material: unstimulated CD8+ T cells sorted from spleen or lymph node cells, taken before transplant. CDR3 residues: CAWDAGGGLGEKLFF. As DNA, the CDR3 is TGTGCCTGGGATGCAGGGGGCGGTTTAGGTGAAAAACTGTTTTTT.